This T cell receptor (beta chain) is from a study of T cell responses to AZD1222 COVID-19 vaccine. As for the study in general: Timing groups of about 4 and about 12 weeks for second doses were pooled.

Study-level points and caveats: Sampled repertoires all dated from after the peak T cell response. At baseline, just 5 or 6 AZD1222 recipients tested seropositive. Spike was spanned by vaccine-associated CD4 TCRs, which were dominant at 160-218 and 743-854.

Libraries were prepared by immunoSEQ multiplex PCR; TCRdb keeps only in-frame clonotypes and omits some of them. The sample lists roughly 76,000 clones, more than 70% occurring once. Comments on this clone: Its antigen is not identified.

Germline CDR1 and CDR2: MDHEN and SYDVKM. Trimming stripped 2 bases from V and 4 bases from J, with 17 bases between. The length of the CDR3 is 16 residues. The rearrangement uses TRBV28 and TRBJ1-2; the D gene is possibly TRBD1 (6 bases). The clonotype originates from an adult in good health. The material sequenced was peripheral blood, taken on day 0 of AZD1222 vaccination. DNA for the CDR3: TGTGCCAGCAGTTTAACAGGGAAAGATGAGTCCTATGGCTACACCTTC. This codes for CASSLTGKDESYGYTF.